The table lists the clone carrying this T cell receptor (beta chain) with many counts. The table came from immunoSEQ multiplex PCR; TCRdb's copy has only in-frame clones and leaves some out. This sample yields approximately 1,000,000 clones, of which 78% are seen a single time; under 0.65% belongs to the top ten. These data originate in a study of shared clonotypes between healthy human individuals. Germline V lookup: CDR1 SGHTA, CDR2 FQGNSA. The germline V and J ends were trimmed by 3 bases and 2 bases, with 13 bases remaining between them. CDR3 length: 15 amino acids. This chain connects TRBV7-2 to TRBJ2-5, with a weak D call TRBD2 (5 bases). Specimen: memory CD4+ T cells from PBMCs. Stated subset: CD45RA-negative fraction. This clonotype was sampled from a man between 18 and 35 years old in good health. Some clones in this sample may be carry-over from other donors' samples. CDR3 nucleotides: TGTGCCAGCAGCTTTGACGGAGGAACTCAAGAGACCCAGTACTTC. Its translation: CASSFDGGTQETQYF.